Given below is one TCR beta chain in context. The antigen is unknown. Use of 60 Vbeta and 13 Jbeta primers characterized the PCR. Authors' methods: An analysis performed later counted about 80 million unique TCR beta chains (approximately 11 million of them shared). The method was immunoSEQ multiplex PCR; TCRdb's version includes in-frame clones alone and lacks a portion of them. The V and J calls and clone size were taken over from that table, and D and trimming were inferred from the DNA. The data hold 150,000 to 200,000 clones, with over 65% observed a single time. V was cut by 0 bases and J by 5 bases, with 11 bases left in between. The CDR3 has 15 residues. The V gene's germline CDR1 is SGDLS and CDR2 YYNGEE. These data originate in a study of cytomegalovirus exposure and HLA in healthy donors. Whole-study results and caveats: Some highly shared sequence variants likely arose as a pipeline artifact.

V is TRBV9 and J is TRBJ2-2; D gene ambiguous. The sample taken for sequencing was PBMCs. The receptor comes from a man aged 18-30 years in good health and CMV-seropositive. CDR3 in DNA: TGTGCCAGCAGCGTAGGAGAAGCCAGGACCGGGGAGCTGTTTTTT. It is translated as CASSVGEARTGELFF. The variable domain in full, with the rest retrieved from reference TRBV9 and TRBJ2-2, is DSGVTQTPKHLITATGQRVTLRCSPRSGDLSVYWYQQSLDQGLQFLIQYYNGEERAKGNILERFSAQQFPDLHSELNLSSLELGDSALYFCASSVGEARTGELFFGEGSRLTVL.